Below are 18 T cell receptor beta chains sequenced from a single sample in a study of cytomegalovirus exposure and HLA in healthy donors. PCR primers comprised 60 Vbeta and 13 Jbeta primers. The table came from immunoSEQ multiplex PCR; TCRdb's copy has only in-frame clones and leaves some out. Altogether about 96,000 clones are present, 65% to 80% being singletons, with the ten largest covering approximately 14%. Sequenced sample: PBMCs. The receptor source for this set is a woman between 70 and 85 years old in good health and CMV-seropositive.

This clone was recorded a few times. V is TRBV6-5 and J is TRBJ2-3; 12 bases align to TRBD2. Trimming took 5 bases from V and 6 from J; bases not matched to a gene: 3. The CDR3 runs to 14 residues. Germline lookup yields CDR1 MNHEY and CDR2 SVGAGI. The chain's CDR3 is CASSRGLAGDTQYF. The CDR3 nucleotides are TGTGCCAGCAGTAGGGGACTAGCGGGCGATACGCAGTATTTT.

V gene TRBV6-6 combines with J gene TRBJ1-4; 9 bases are shared with TRBD1. V lost 10 bases to trimming and J lost 2 bases; unmatched junction nucleotides: 2. This CDR3 contains 13 residues. Germline CDR1 reads MNHNY; CDR2 reads SVGAGI (reference sequence). This CDR3 is CATGQGTNEKLFF. CDR3 nucleotide sequence: TGTGCCACCGGACAGGGGACTAATGAAAAACTGTTTTTT.

V is TRBV5-1 and J is TRBJ1-1, with TRBD1 matching 7 bases. Germline CDR1 SGHRS, CDR2 YFSETQ. V shed 0 bases, J shed 3 bases, and the junction held 8 bases outside the gene matches. CDR3 length: 16 residues. The DNA for the CDR3 is TGCGCCAGCAGCTTGGGTCGACGACAGGGCCACACTGAAGCTTTCTTT. Translating it yields CASSLGRRQGHTEAFF.

A note on this clone: Sequence at one end of the junction differs from germline and may be a read error. Different DNA sequences within this sample yield the same CDR3. The chain has TRBV4-1 and TRBJ1-4, with no clear D. The CDR3 consists of 14 residues. Germline V gives CDR1 MGHRA, CDR2 YSYEKL. The CDR3 region has the DNA TGCGCCAGCAGCCAGGCCCCGGAGGTTGAAAAGCTGTTTTTT. This sequence encodes CASSQAPEVEKLFF.

This clone has more than one count but fewer than ten. This chain uses TRBV19 with TRBJ2-1; TRBD2 is a possible D gene (5 bases). CDR3 length: 15 residues. CDR1 and CDR2 from the germline V gene are LNHDA and SQIVND (reference sequence). Trimming shortened V by 3 bases and J by 5 bases, and 14 bases separated the two germline ends. As DNA, the CDR3 is TGTGCCAGTAGTATTGGTGGGAGTTTCCACAATGAGCAGTTCTTC. Its translation is CASSIGGSFHNEQFF.

This clone was found a few times. The V and J genes are TRBV7-2 and TRBJ2-1, with D unclear. V lost 2 bases to trimming and J lost 5 bases, with 7 bases between them. Germline CDR1 and CDR2: SGHTA and FQGNSA. This CDR3 comprises 13 residues. The CDR3 region is CASSLQNNNEQFF. For the CDR3, the DNA is TGTGCCAGCAGCTTACAAAACAACAATGAGCAGTTCTTC.

The rearrangement joins TRBV5-6 to TRBJ1-5; D possibly corresponds to TRBD1 (5 bases). This CDR3 spans 15 amino acids. Germline assignment: CDR1 SGHDT and CDR2 YYEEEE. V dropped 0 bases and J dropped 6 bases, with 13 bases sitting between them. The CDR3 nucleotides read TGTGCCAGCAGCTTGGATGGGTCAGACAGTCAGCCCCAGCATTTT. Translated: CASSLDGSDSQPQHF. The full variable domain, with the rest looked up from reference TRBV5-6 and TRBJ1-5, is DAGVTQSPTHLIKTRGQQVTLRCSPKSGHDTVSWYQQALGQGPQFIFQYYEEEERQRGNFPDRFSGHQFPNYSSELNVNALLLGDSALYLCASSLDGSDSQPQHFGDGTRLSIL.

CDR3 sequence reads: CASSLSAGLKEKLFF. Here the CDR3 DNA reads TGCGCCAGCAGCTTGTCGGCAGGGTTGAAAGAAAAACTGTTTTTT. The chain couples TRBV5-1 to TRBJ1-4; a possible D gene is TRBD1 (5 bases). Trimming left V 1 base short and J 8 bases short, with 15 bases between. This CDR3 spans 15 amino acids. Germline V gives CDR1 SGHRS, CDR2 YFSETQ.

V usage is TRBV5-1 and J usage is TRBJ2-1; possibly TRBD2 for D (6 bases). V was cut by 4 bases and J by 7 bases, with 18 bases left in between. The CDR3 has 15 amino acids. Germline CDR1 and CDR2: SGHRS and YFSETQ. CDR3 nucleotide sequence: TGCGCCAGCAGCCTGGGACTGGTTGCGATAAATGAGCAGTTCTTC. Translation: CASSLGLVAINEQFF.

The chain couples TRBV27 to TRBJ2-1, with 7 bases fitting TRBD2. The V gene end was trimmed by 3 bases and the J gene end by 7 bases; junction bases not matched to a gene: 9. The CDR3 is 15 amino acids. CDR1 is MNHEY and CDR2 is SMNVEV in the germline V gene (reference sequence). CDR3 DNA sequence: TGTGCCAGCAGTTTCTCGGTTCGGGGGGTGAATGAGCAGTTCTTC. It specifies CASSFSVRGVNEQFF.

The chain recombines TRBV5-5 with TRBJ2-7, with TRBD2 matching 10 bases. Germline assignment: CDR1 SGHKS and CDR2 YYEKEE (reference sequence). The ends lost 4 bases at V and 0 bases at J; junction bases unmatched: 4. The CDR3 contains 15 residues. CDR3 sequence: CASSVGLAASYEQYF. The CDR3 region has the DNA TGTGCCAGCAGCGTAGGACTAGCGGCCTCCTACGAGCAGTACTTC.

This sequence joins TRBV7-3 and TRBJ2-3; the match to TRBD2 covers 14 bases. Germline CDR1 is SGHTA and CDR2 is FQGTGA. V was pared by 2 bases and J by 3 bases, with 7 bases of the junction left unmatched. The CDR3 consists of 18 residues. CDR3 nucleotides: TGTGCCAGCAGCTTAGTGCCGGGACTAGCGGGAGTGACAGATACGCAGTATTTT. It specifies CASSLVPGLAGVTDTQYF.

This clone came up a few times. The chain uses TRBV7-8 and TRBJ2-1; the match to TRBD1 covers 10 bases. CDR1 and CDR2 from the germline V gene are SGHVS and FQNEAQ. The trim removed 5 bases at V and 0 bases at J, leaving 16 bases unmatched. This CDR3 has 20 residues. CDR3 protein: CASSPDRGRFPSSSYNEQFF. CDR3 coding DNA: TGTGCCAGCAGCCCTGACAGGGGGCGGTTTCCCTCGAGCTCCTACAATGAGCAGTTCTTC. Complete variable domain (other parts from reference TRBV7-8 and TRBJ2-1): GAGVSQSPRYKVAKRGQDVALRCDPISGHVSLFWYQQALGQGPEFLTYFQNEAQLDKSGLPSDRFFAERPEGSVSTLKIQRTQQEDSAVYLCASSPDRGRFPSSSYNEQFFGPGTRLTVL.

This clone appeared once. The chain carries TRBV19 and TRBJ1-5; possibly TRBD1 for D (5 bases). The V end was cut by 5 bases, the J end by 3 bases, with 14 bases between. Per germline, CDR1 LNHDA and CDR2 SQIVND (reference sequence). CDR3 length: 15 amino acids. CDR3 sequence: CASSLSGEANQPQHF. CDR3 in DNA: TGTGCCAGTAGTCTCTCGGGGGAGGCCAATCAGCCCCAGCATTTT.

The gene calls are TRBV6-6 and TRBJ2-1; 11 positions agree with TRBD1. The CDR3 sequence is 14 residues long. CDR1 is MNHNY and CDR2 is SVGAGI in the germline V gene (reference sequence). Unmatched junction bases numbered 6, after V lost 6 bases and J lost 8 bases. The CDR3 reads CASSRGQGAYEQFF. DNA of the CDR3: TGTGCCAGCAGCCGAGGACAGGGGGCGTATGAGCAGTTCTTC.

This clone was seen just once. The chain carries TRBV6-5 and TRBJ1-1, with D unclear. Between the trimmed V and J ends, which lost 5 bases and 4 bases, there was a span of 14 bases. The CDR3 is made up of 14 amino acids. Germline CDR1 reads MNHEY; CDR2 reads SVGAGI. CDR3 loop: CASSHKPGSTEAFF. DNA for the CDR3: TGTGCCAGCAGTCACAAACCGGGGAGCACTGAAGCTTTCTTT.

This clone occurred a few times. The rearrangement joins TRBV2 to TRBJ2-5; 11 bases fit TRBD1. The germline CDR1 and CDR2 sequences are SNHLY and FYNNEI. With V trimmed by 4 bases and J by 3 bases, 4 bases remained unmatched. This CDR3 has 15 amino acids. CDR3 sequence: CASSGDRGREETQYF. The CDR3 nucleotides are TGTGCCAGCAGTGGGGACAGGGGGAGAGAAGAGACCCAGTACTTC.

The rearrangement joins TRBV7-2 to TRBJ2-3; D not certain. V was shortened by 3 bases and J by 0 bases, with 10 bases between the two germline ends. The CDR3 sequence is 15 residues long. From germline, CDR1 is SGHTA and CDR2 FQGNSA. The chain's CDR3 is CASSFWPDSTDTQYF. DNA of the CDR3: TGTGCCAGCAGCTTTTGGCCCGATAGCACAGATACGCAGTATTTT. Supplemented by reference TRBV7-2 and TRBJ2-3, the full variable domain reads GAGVSQSPSNKVTEKGKDVELRCDPISGHTALYWYRQSLGQGLEFLIYFQGNSAPDKSGLPSDRFSAERTGGSVSTLTIQRTQQEDSAVYLCASSFWPDSTDTQYFGPGTRLTVL.